The source of this TCR beta chain is a study of CD8+ T cells in alopecia areata (dated by TCRdb to 2016 to 2019). About the investigation overall: Treated patients were enrolled in an open-label pilot trial of oral tofacitinib, 5 to 10 mg twice daily, for moderate-to-severe alopecia areata. Clonality in the scalp was compared among normal scalp (n=4), patchy alopecia areata scalp (n=8), and alopecia totalis/universalis scalp (n=8). Human TCRbeta sequencing covered scalp tissue and sorted CD4+ and CD8+ peripheral blood T cells from patchy and totalis/universalis alopecia areata patients and healthy controls. The study used high-throughput TCRbeta sequencing to examine T cell clonal expansion in alopecia areata, in both the C3H/HeJ mouse model and human patients. Disease severity in treated patients was measured with the SALT score, which quantifies the percentage of affected scalp surface area. TCRbeta CDR3 regions were amplified by immunoSEQ multiplex PCR with 35 Vbeta forward and 13 Jbeta reverse primers. Biopsies were taken from tofacitinib-treated patients at baseline and at 4 and 24 weeks of treatment, and a later scalp biopsy was taken in several of the tofacitinib-treated patients. RNA came from the PAXgene miRNA kit for fixed scalp, the miRNeasy kit for PBMCs, and the RNeasy kit for mouse skin. Tofacitinib was given for 6 to 18 months, followed by 6 months of follow-up off drug to assess delayed response and recurrence.

Taken with the paper, the label for time point translates to: approximately 4 weeks on oral tofacitinib. Explained via the paper, the treatment or condition label denotes: oral pan-JAK inhibitor, 5-10 mg twice daily. From alopecia areata patients, peripheral blood was collected along with lesional scalp punch biopsies. PBMCs were isolated by density centrifugation and stained for CD3, CD4 and CD8, and CD4+ and CD8+ T cells were sorted on a FACSAria. As to this clone: It lacks a known antigen. Qualities for individual bases were not recorded, and no much larger clone is one base off.

Library construction relied on the immunoSEQ multiplex PCR assay. RNA was extracted from all samples and reverse transcribed into cDNA as template for TCR sequencing. SuperScript III was used for first-strand cDNA synthesis, primed with a 2:1 mix of oligo-dT and random hexamers. A synthetic immune receptor repertoire was used to measure amplification bias, and any remaining bias was corrected computationally. In the original analysis: Raw reads were preprocessed to remove errors, and CDR3 was defined by IMGT conventions from the conserved cysteine to phenylalanine. Clonality was calculated as 1 minus Shannon entropy normalized by log2 of the number of productive unique TCRs. CD4 or CD8 identity of scalp clones was inferred by cross-referencing scalp TCRbeta sequences with sorted blood CD4 and CD8 repertoires. TCRdb limited this immuneACCESS table to in-frame rearrangements with V and J called. A share of clones is missing; checked studies link under half to unresolved V genes, and the rest is unexplained. V and J calls plus clone size are reproduced from that table; the DNA served to infer D and trimming. This sample gives 200,000 to 250,000 clones in total; around three fifths of them show up just once. Jointly, the top ten make up around 4% of the sample.

Overall study outcomes, separate from this receptor: Because the treated cohort was small and had only one nonresponder, larger studies are needed to examine links between baseline CD8+ expansion and response. Lesional scalp, especially in alopecia totalis/universalis, showed higher clonality and more expanded CD8+ clones than normal scalp, suggesting antigenic drive. Scalp clonality and the number of expanded CD8+ clones among the top 100 scalp clones were significantly decreased by tofacitinib. Resident alphabeta T cells in normal human skin are also sequenced, complicating scalp TCR repertoire analysis, unlike mouse skin dominated by gammadelta T cells. Many expanded lesional clones persisted in scalp and blood during tofacitinib treatment, which may partly explain relapse after stopping treatment. Shared TCR sequences between patients were less evident than in mice, which may be partly attributable to HLA diversity in the patient population.

From its cysteine to its phenylalanine, the CDR3 spans 16 amino acids. The sequence is cut down to CDR3 DNA, 48 bases in frame from base 1. The germline V gene gives CDR1 as SGHTA and CDR2 as FQGNSA. V lost 1 base and J lost 7 bases, and the count of bases not matched to a germline gene is 10. The chain was built from TRBV7-2 and TRBJ1-2; the central 9 bases match TRBD1. The clonotype was recovered from a human donor with alopecia areata. Sample: CD4+ T cells sorted from blood, taken at week 4, from a patient treated with tofacitinib. The bases read TGTGCCAGCAGCTTAGGGGCTCCGGGACAGGGAGGTGGCTACACCTTC. Its coded protein is CASSLGAPGQGGGYTF.